Each of the 15 T cell receptor beta chains below was sequenced from the same sample in a study of blood T cell repertoires in COVID-19. Sequencing was performed with immunoSEQ multiplex PCR; in TCRdb, only in-frame clones are kept and a portion is missing. The sample yields approximately 300,000 clones, 89% seen once. The source material was PBMCs or T cells enriched from blood (not recorded which). The receptors derive from a man in his sixties who had recovered from COVID-19.

This sequence joins TRBV7-8 and TRBJ2-1; 10 nucleotides line up with TRBD1. V lost 1 base, J lost 9 bases, and 3 bases stayed unmatched. CDR1 is SGHVS, CDR2 FQNEAQ, per germline. The CDR3 loop spans 14 amino acids. CDR3 DNA: TGTGCCAGCAGCTTAGAAGACAGGGGGCTTGAGCAGTTCTTC. It encodes CASSLEDRGLEQFF.

This chain links TRBV29-1 with TRBJ1-1, with a possible D match to TRBD1 (5 bases). Germline CDR1 and CDR2: SQVTM and ANQGSEA. V was clipped by 6 bases and J by 11 bases, with 16 bases between them. This CDR3 has 11 amino acids. The CDR3 here is CSVDTGTFAFF. The CDR3, as DNA: TGCAGCGTGGATACCGGGACTTTCGCTTTCTTT.

J is TRBJ2-3 and V is TRBV5-1; D gene ambiguous. From germline, CDR1 is SGHRS and CDR2 YFSETQ. The CDR3 spans 14 residues. V lost 2 bases to trimming and J lost 1 base, with 8 bases between them. The CDR3 loop reads CASSFGPGTDTQYF. The CDR3, as DNA: TGCGCCAGCAGCTTTGGTCCGGGCACAGATACGCAGTATTTT.

The rearrangement uses TRBV7-9 and TRBJ2-1; unclear D gene. The germline gives CDR1 SEHNR, CDR2 FQNEAQ (reference sequence). V lost 5 bases to trimming and J lost 9 bases, with 8 bases between them. The CDR3 extends over 11 amino acids. CDR3 region: CASSPRIEQFF. The CDR3 region has the DNA TGTGCCAGCAGCCCTAGGATTGAGCAGTTCTTC. Full variable domain (outside the CDR3, taken from reference TRBV7-9 and TRBJ2-1): DTGVSQNPRHKITKRGQNVTFRCDPISEHNRLYWYRQTLGQGPEFLTYFQNEAQLEKSRLLSDRFSAERPKGSFSTLEIQRTEQGDSAMYLCASSPRIEQFFGPGTRLTVL.

The chain is built from TRBV6-5 and TRBJ2-1, with D tentatively TRBD2 (6 bases). The CDR3 has 16 amino acids. Trimming removed 1 base from V and 0 bases from J, with 10 bases in between. Germline V lookup: CDR1 MNHEY, CDR2 SVGAGI. The CDR3: CASSYFASASYNEQFF. DNA for the CDR3: TGTGCCAGCAGTTACTTTGCTAGCGCCTCCTACAATGAGCAGTTCTTC.

V is TRBV10-3 and J is TRBJ2-5; 11 nucleotides match TRBD1. The germline V gene encodes CDR1 ENHRY and CDR2 SYGVKD. The CDR3 is 16 amino acids. After removal of 0 bases from V and 5 bases from J, the junction contained 5 bases not matched to a gene. CDR3 amino acids: CAISESGQGAGETQYF. In DNA form, the CDR3 reads TGTGCCATCAGTGAGTCAGGACAGGGGGCTGGGGAGACCCAGTACTTC.

The chain recombines TRBV5-1 with TRBJ2-4, with 7 bases aligning to TRBD2. J gave up 2 bases and V 4 bases, and 6 bases lay outside the gene matches. Germline V lookup: CDR1 SGHRS, CDR2 YFSETQ. The CDR3 has 15 amino acids. CDR3 amino acids: CASSPAAGTKNIQYF. DNA of the CDR3: TGCGCCAGCAGCCCCGCAGCGGGAACCAAAAACATTCAGTACTTC.

The chain uses TRBV7-8 and TRBJ1-5, with TRBD1 identical over 10 bases. Trimming at V came to 5 bases and at J to 7 bases, leaving 11 bases not matched to a gene. Germline CDR1 reads SGHVS; CDR2 reads FQNEAQ. This CDR3 region has 16 residues. This CDR3 reads CASSKRDRGSLQPQHF. For the CDR3, the DNA is TGTGCCAGCAGCAAACGGGACAGGGGATCGTTGCAGCCCCAGCATTTT.

The genes are TRBV7-3 and TRBJ2-3; TRBD2 matches at 7 bases. The length of the CDR3 is 16 residues. CDR1 is SGHTA and CDR2 is FQGTGA in the germline V gene. The trim removed 4 bases at V and 2 bases at J, leaving 9 bases unmatched. The CDR3 bases are TGTGCCAGCAGCTCCCACAGGAGCGGGGCCACAGATACGCAGTATTTT. Its protein is CASSSHRSGATDTQYF.

The CDR3 sequence: CASSLSHRTINNEQFF. The CDR3 nucleotides read TGTGCCAGTAGTCTCAGTCATAGGACTATAAACAATGAGCAGTTCTTC. The rearrangement uses TRBV19 and TRBJ2-1, with D possibly matching TRBD2 (6 bases). Germline V gene data show CDR1 as LNHDA and CDR2 as SQIVND (reference sequence). Between the trimmed V and J ends, which lost 5 bases and 5 bases, there was a span of 19 bases. This CDR3 is 16 amino acids long.

The J gene is TRBJ2-7, the V gene TRBV3-1 (or the pseudogene TRBV3-2); D gene uncertain. This CDR3 region has 12 residues. Germline lookup yields CDR1 LGHDT and CDR2 YNNKEL (reference sequence). V lost 4 bases and J lost 3, with 7 bases in between. The CDR3, as DNA: TGTGCCAGCAGCCGACTGTACTACGAGCAGTACTTC. It is translated as CASSRLYYEQYF.

The chain has TRBV19 and TRBJ2-1; D is perhaps TRBD1 (6 bases). This CDR3 contains 17 residues. Trimming shortened V by 5 bases and J by 0 bases, and 17 bases separated the two germline ends. Germline CDR1 reads LNHDA; CDR2 reads SQIVND (reference sequence). The CDR3 protein is CASSPGTPLSSYNEQFF. The CDR3 DNA sequence: TGTGCCAGTAGTCCGGGGACACCCCTGAGCTCCTACAATGAGCAGTTCTTC.

The V call is TRBV18, the J call TRBJ2-5; 7 bases match TRBD1. From germline, CDR1 is KGHSH and CDR2 LQKENI. Unmatched junction bases numbered 5, after V lost 0 bases and J lost 10 bases. The CDR3 length is 13 residues. In nucleotides, the CDR3 is TGTGCCAGCTCACCACCTTCAGGGGGAGACCAGTACTTC. It yields the protein CASSPPSGGDQYF.

This clone occurred once. The chain links TRBV7-9 to TRBJ1-4; D gene ambiguous. The V end was cut by 8 bases, the J end by 4 bases, with 11 bases between. Germline V lookup: CDR1 SEHNR, CDR2 FQNEAQ (reference sequence). CDR3 size: 13 residues. This chain's CDR3 is CASRRSGNEKLFF. As DNA, the CDR3 is TGTGCCAGCCGACGGTCGGGTAATGAAAAACTGTTTTTT. Variable domain in full (rest from reference TRBV7-9 and TRBJ1-4): DTGVSQNPRHKITKRGQNVTFRCDPISEHNRLYWYRQTLGQGPEFLTYFQNEAQLEKSRLLSDRFSAERPKGSFSTLEIQRTEQGDSAMYLCASRRSGNEKLFFGSGTQLSVL.

V is TRBV11-1 and J is TRBJ2-5; 7 bases agree with TRBD2. This CDR3 region has 12 residues. Germline V gene data show CDR1 as SGHAT and CDR2 as FQDESV (reference sequence). After removal of 5 bases from V and 4 bases from J, the junction contained 1 base not matched to a gene. The CDR3: CASSGGVETQYF. The CDR3 DNA follows: TGTGCCAGCAGCGGGGGGGTAGAGACCCAGTACTTC.